The 28 T cell receptor beta chains given below trace back to one sample, sequenced in a study of T-cell memory formation after mild COVID-19 (dated by TCRdb to the early 2020s). The method was 5' RACE. This sample was sequenced with an Illumina NovaSeq 6000. TCRdb handled the public reads itself, with Q25 trimming in fastp and clone calling in MiXCR, and kept productive beta chains. CDR3 protein sequences are deduplicated, and each keeps its most common genes and DNA. A total of roughly 580,000 distinct CDR3 sequences appear in this sample, roughly 18% of them only once. Clones ranked in the top ten supply around 12% of the sample. Sequencing was carried out using PBMCs or a T cell subset sorted from them (not recorded which). These receptors were collected from an adult woman who had mild COVID-19 (a few samples of this study predate the infection). The sample titles of this study are shuffled in the database, so cell type and time point are left out; the donor was told from shared clones.

The chain recombines TRBV21-1 with TRBJ1-5; no DNA check was done on the table's D call, TRBD1. TRBV21-1 is deemed a pseudogene. The CDR3 contains 16 residues. The CDR3 region is CASSPPGRKSNQPQHF. The CDR3 coding sequence is TGTGCCAGCAGCCCCCCTGGGAGGAAAAGCAATCAGCCCCAGCATTTT.

Points on this clonotype: A junction end diverges from the germline sequence, so it may reflect a read error. The CDR3 spells CAGSLLGADTQYF. CDR3 coding DNA: TGTGCCGGCAGTTTGTTGGGGGCAGATACGCAGTATTTT. This rearrangement joins TRBV6-5 to TRBJ2-3; D possibly uses TRBD1 or TRBD2 (5 bases each). This CDR3 has 13 residues. Germline assignment: CDR1 MNHEY and CDR2 SVGAGI.

This clonotype was picked up a small number of times. The CDR3 is CASSRGALGGDTQYF. In DNA form, the CDR3 reads TGTGCCAGCAGCCGCGGGGCTTTAGGGGGAGATACGCAGTATTTT. The chain recombines TRBV7-8 with TRBJ2-3, with D possibly called TRBD1 or TRBD2 (6 bases each). CDR3 size: 15 residues. Germline CDR1 SGHVS, CDR2 FQNEAQ. The germline V and J ends were trimmed by 5 bases and 5 bases, with 17 bases remaining between them.

This chain joins TRBV18 and TRBJ2-3; no firm D call. The CDR3 extends over 13 amino acids. V lost 3 bases and J lost 0, with 4 bases in between. CDR1 and CDR2 (germline): KGHSH, LQKENI. The CDR3 region is CASSPESTDTQYF. The CDR3 nucleotides are TGTGCCAGCTCACCGGAAAGCACAGATACGCAGTATTTT. Complete variable domain (other parts from reference TRBV18 and TRBJ2-3): NAGVMQNPRHLVRRRGQEARLRCSPMKGHSHVYWYRQLPEEGLKFMVYLQKENIIDESGMPKERFSAEFPKEGPSILRIQQVVRGDSAAYFCASSPESTDTQYFGPGTRLTVL.

V and J are TRBV6-6 and TRBJ1-4; unclear D gene. Looked up from germline, CDR1 is MNHNY and CDR2 is SVGAGI (reference sequence). The CDR3 contains 16 residues. V gave up 7 bases and J gave up 0 bases, with 15 bases separating them. The CDR3 region is CASTKKGFATNEKLFF. The CDR3 coding sequence is TGTGCCAGCACCAAAAAGGGTTTTGCAACTAATGAAAAACTGTTTTTT.

The table lists this clonotype with a few counts. The chain recombines TRBV6-1 with TRBJ2-1; no clear D gene. Germline CDR1 and CDR2: MNHNS and SASEGT. The CDR3 extends over 14 amino acids. Trimming cost V 1 base and J 7 bases, with 11 bases left between them. Here the CDR3 reads CASSEDFWVNEQFF. The CDR3 bases are TGTGCCAGCAGTGAAGACTTCTGGGTAAATGAGCAGTTCTTC.

J is TRBJ2-4 and V is TRBV7-9; 8 nucleotides align to TRBD1. This CDR3 is built from 13 residues. Germline CDR1 and CDR2: SEHNR and FQNEAQ (reference sequence). V dropped 4 bases and J dropped 7; count of bases not matched to a gene: 3. The CDR3 nucleotides are TGTGCCAGCAGCTACGGACAGGGTAACATTCAGTACTTC. It codes for CASSYGQGNIQYF.

This clonotype has more than one count but fewer than ten. The chain carries TRBV12-3 or TRBV12-4 and TRBJ2-3; D might be TRBD1 (5 bases). V was pared by 1 base and J by 2 bases, with 10 bases between. The CDR3 runs 15 residues. The CDR3 DNA reads as TGTGCCAGCAGTTTAGTAGGGGCCGTCACAGATACGCAGTATTTT. This encodes CASSLVGAVTDTQYF.

There are a few counts of this clonotype. The chain has TRBV24-1 and TRBJ1-1; 9 nucleotides align to TRBD1. The trim removed 8 bases at V and 1 base at J, leaving 7 bases unmatched. Germline CDR1 reads KGHDR; CDR2 reads SFDVKD. This CDR3 has 15 residues. The CDR3 reads CATNTMGQGNTEAFF. In DNA, the CDR3 is TGTGCCACCAATACCATGGGACAGGGGAACACTGAAGCTTTCTTT.

CDR3 protein: CASSINLFRGRRGNQPQHF. In DNA form, the CDR3 reads TGTGCCAGTAGTATTAATTTATTTCGGGGACGGAGAGGCAATCAGCCCCAGCATTTT. The chain recombines TRBV19 with TRBJ1-5, with D possibly being TRBD1 (5 bases). Trimming stripped 3 bases from V and 2 bases from J, with 23 bases between. There are 19 residues in the CDR3. Germline CDR1 LNHDA, CDR2 SQIVND (reference sequence).

At least ten counts were recorded for this clonotype. CDR3 protein: CASSLVDNSYNEQFF. In DNA, the CDR3 is TGCGCCAGCAGCTTGGTGGACAACTCCTACAATGAGCAGTTCTTC. The chain couples TRBV5-1 to TRBJ2-1, with D tentatively TRBD1 (5 bases). From germline, CDR1 is SGHRS and CDR2 YFSETQ. The V gene lost 0 bases and the J gene lost 0 bases, with 7 bases spanning the gap. This CDR3 is 15 amino acids long.

This clonotype has a handful of counts. This rearrangement joins TRBV5-1 to TRBJ2-5, with unresolved D. V lost 4 bases, J lost 1 base, and 11 bases lay in between. The CDR3 is 14 amino acids. Germline lookup yields CDR1 SGHRS and CDR2 YFSETQ. CDR3 loop: CASSDKLGQETQYF. The CDR3 coding sequence is TGCGCCAGCAGCGACAAGCTAGGCCAAGAGACCCAGTACTTC. The whole variable domain, remainder taken from reference TRBV5-1 and TRBJ2-5, is KAGVTQTPRYLIKTRGQQVTLSCSPISGHRSVSWYQQTPGQGLQFLFEYFSETQRNKGNFPGRFSGRQFSNSRSEMNVSTLELGDSALYLCASSDKLGQETQYFGPGTRLLVL.

The rearrangement joins TRBV9 to TRBJ2-5, with 7 bases fitting TRBD1. The CDR3 is made up of 14 amino acids. Germline V gene lookup returns CDR1 SGDLS and CDR2 YYNGEE. The V and J ends lost 3 bases and 4 bases, in that order; junction bases with no gene match: 6. In DNA form, the CDR3 reads TGTGCCAGCAGCGAGACAGGGTTCGGAGAGACCCAGTACTTC. As protein: CASSETGFGETQYF.

This clonotype was counted ten times or more. The rearrangement uses TRBV5-1 and TRBJ2-1, with 9 positions matching TRBD2. CDR1 is SGHRS, CDR2 YFSETQ, per germline. J lost 4 bases, V lost 0 bases, and 5 bases had no gene match. The CDR3 spans 16 residues. The CDR3, as DNA: TGCGCCAGCAGCTTGGTTAGCGGGAGTGGGTACAATGAGCAGTTCTTC. It encodes CASSLVSGSGYNEQFF.

This clonotype was seen a few times. The gene calls are TRBV29-1 and TRBJ1-1; 9 nucleotides align to TRBD1. The length of the CDR3 is 12 residues. V lost 5 bases, J lost 10 bases, and 8 bases stayed unmatched. Germline CDR1 reads SQVTM; CDR2 reads ANQGSEA. CDR3 residues: CSVRQGERGAFF. CDR3 in DNA: TGCAGCGTTAGACAGGGGGAGCGAGGAGCTTTCTTT.

This clonotype was seen only a few times. V usage is TRBV18 and J usage is TRBJ2-7; TRBD2 might be the D (5 bases). The V end was cut by 3 bases, the J end by 9 bases, with 21 bases between. The CDR3 runs 15 residues. CDR1 is KGHSH, CDR2 LQKENI, per germline. CDR3 sequence reads: CASSPEGAANPGQYF. In DNA, the CDR3 is TGTGCCAGCTCACCTGAGGGCGCGGCCAACCCCGGGCAGTACTTC.

This clonotype was seen repeatedly, ten times or more. CDR3 protein: CASSPGAGGYNEQFF. The CDR3, as DNA: TGTGCCAGCAGCCCCGGCGCAGGGGGCTACAATGAGCAGTTCTTC. V usage is TRBV7-9 and J usage is TRBJ2-1, with TRBD1 matching 7 bases. The V gene's germline CDR1 is SEHNR and CDR2 FQNEAQ (reference sequence). The CDR3 sequence is 15 residues long. Germline trimming cut 5 bases from V and 3 bases from J; bases unmatched to any gene: 7.

This rearrangement joins TRBV7-9 to TRBJ2-2; 7 nucleotides align to TRBD2. The CDR3 loop spans 15 amino acids. V lost 5 bases and J lost 4; bases outside the gene matches: 7. CDR1 is SEHNR, CDR2 FQNEAQ, per germline (reference sequence). DNA for the CDR3: TGTGCCAGCAGCCTCTTCGGGGGGAGCACCGGGGAGCTGTTTTTT. This encodes CASSLFGGSTGELFF.

This clonotype was counted only a few times. V gene TRBV6-5 combines with J gene TRBJ1-2; tentative D call: TRBD1 (5 bases). V gave up 6 bases and J gave up 8 bases, with 16 bases separating them. CDR3 size: 13 residues. Germline V lookup: CDR1 MNHEY, CDR2 SVGAGI. The DNA for the CDR3 is TGTGCCAGCAGAATGGACAATTATTCCGGCTACACCTTC. Translated, it gives CASRMDNYSGYTF.

The chain joins TRBV7-3 to TRBJ2-2; D gene uncertain. The ends were cut back, 5 bases at V and 4 bases at J, with 14 bases in the middle. This CDR3 spans 15 amino acids. Germline-derived CDR1 and CDR2 are SGHTA and FQGTGA. DNA for the CDR3: TGTGCCAGCAGCCACGAGGTGGGCCTCACCGGGGAGCTGTTTTTT. Its translation: CASSHEVGLTGELFF.

This chain joins TRBV6-6 and TRBJ2-1; D remains ambiguous. The length of the CDR3 is 12 residues. V was trimmed by 2 bases and J by 13 bases, leaving 12 bases between them. Germline V gene data show CDR1 as MNHNY and CDR2 as SVGAGI (reference sequence). The CDR3 spells CASSYANLEQFF. The CDR3, as DNA: TGTGCCAGCAGTTACGCTAATTTGGAACAGTTCTTC.

This clonotype was counted only a few times. The CDR3 here is CASSLEGSKNTEAFF. In DNA form, the CDR3 reads TGCGCCAGCAGCTTGGAGGGCAGTAAGAACACTGAAGCTTTCTTT. The rearrangement uses TRBV5-1 and TRBJ1-1, with D unresolved. The germline gives CDR1 SGHRS, CDR2 YFSETQ. The CDR3 runs to 15 residues. V shed 0 bases and J shed 1 base, with 10 bases lying between them.

The chain is built from TRBV7-9 and TRBJ2-1; 9 bases match TRBD1. The CDR3 is 18 residues long. Losses at the gene ends were 5 bases for V and 7 bases for J; bases not matched to a gene: 18. Germline V gene lookup returns CDR1 SEHNR and CDR2 FQNEAQ (reference sequence). CDR3 DNA sequence: TGTGCCAGCAGCGGCCGATCGGGACAGGGACTTATAATTAATGAGCAGTTCTTC. Protein product: CASSGRSGQGLIINEQFF.

CDR3 sequence reads: CASSLTGGAAGANVLTF. Here the CDR3 DNA reads TGTGCCAGCAGCTTGACAGGGGGCGCCGCCGGGGCCAACGTCCTGACTTTC. The chain carries TRBV11-3 and TRBJ2-6; 10 positions agree with TRBD1. V lost 3 bases to trimming and J lost 4 bases; unmatched junction nucleotides: 6. Germline CDR1 is SGHNT and CDR2 is YENEEA. CDR3 length: 17 residues.

The CDR3 sequence: CASTGTANTGELFF. CDR3 nucleotide sequence: TGTGCCAGTACGGGGACAGCGAACACCGGGGAGCTGTTTTTT. The rearrangement joins TRBV19 to TRBJ2-2; 7 positions match TRBD1. The CDR3 covers 14 residues. Unmatched junction bases numbered 2, after V lost 7 bases and J lost 0 bases. Per the germline V gene, CDR1 is LNHDA and CDR2 is SQIVND (reference sequence).

There are a few counts of this clonotype. The chain is built from TRBV29-1 and TRBJ2-6; D call uncertain. The V end lost 6 bases, the J end lost 1 base, and 13 bases lay between the germline ends. Per germline, CDR1 SQVTM and CDR2 ANQGSEA. The CDR3 has 15 residues. The CDR3 is CSVYGVSSGANVLTF. CDR3 nucleotides: TGCAGCGTCTACGGAGTCTCGTCTGGGGCCAACGTCCTGACTTTC.

This clonotype has just a few counts. This chain joins TRBV27 and TRBJ2-1; the match to TRBD2 covers 13 bases. CDR3 length equals 16 residues. The V and J ends lost 2 bases and 2 bases, in that order; junction bases with no gene match: 0. The V gene's germline CDR1 is MNHEY and CDR2 SMNVEV (reference sequence). The CDR3 coding sequence is TGTGCCAGCAGTTTAGGGACTAGCGGGACCTACAATGAGCAGTTCTTC. It translates to CASSLGTSGTYNEQFF.

There are a few counts of this clonotype. The chain recombines TRBV9 with TRBJ1-5, with D hard to call. The germline V and J ends were trimmed by 0 bases and 7 bases, with 8 bases remaining between them. Germline CDR1 SGDLS, CDR2 YYNGEE. The CDR3 runs 13 residues. In DNA, the CDR3 is TGTGCCAGCAGCGTAGCAGTCGGACAGCCCCAGCATTTT. It codes for CASSVAVGQPQHF.